The 8 T cell receptor beta chains presented below share a single source sample, sequenced in a study of cytomegalovirus exposure and HLA in healthy donors. Clones were read by immunoSEQ multiplex PCR, and TCRdb kept only the in-frame ones, dropping some. Here the sample spans about 150,000 clones, about 94% being singletons. The material sequenced was PBMCs. Receptors originate from a man between 18 and 35 years old in good health and CMV-seropositive.

The V and J genes are TRBV5-4 and TRBJ1-2, with 9 positions matching TRBD1. V gave up 3 bases and J gave up 8 bases; unmatched junction bases: 8. The CDR3 spans 14 residues. The germline V gene has CDR1 SGHNT and CDR2 YYREEE (reference sequence). CDR3 bases: TGTGCCAGCAGCTGGACCGGGACAGGGAACGGCTACACCTTC. Translation gives CASSWTGTGNGYTF.

The rearrangement links TRBV5-4 to TRBJ2-1, with a possible D match to TRBD1 (6 bases). The V gene lost 0 bases and the J gene lost 5 bases, with 6 bases spanning the gap. Germline lookup yields CDR1 SGHNT and CDR2 YYREEE (reference sequence). CDR3 length: 13 residues. The CDR3 nucleotides read TGTGCCAGCAGCTTGGACAGGGACAATGAGCAGTTCTTC. Its protein is CASSLDRDNEQFF.

This chain connects TRBV4-2 to TRBJ1-5, with a weak D call TRBD1 (5 bases). Between the trimmed V and J ends, which lost 1 base and 6 bases, there was a span of 19 bases. Germline lookup yields CDR1 LGHNA and CDR2 YNFKEQ. The CDR3 sequence is 17 residues long. CDR3 coding DNA: TGTGCCAGCAGCCAAGTGACGAGGGGTTTGCGGGGTCAGCCCCAGCATTTT. Amino acids: CASSQVTRGLRGQPQHF.

A few counts support this clone. J is TRBJ2-1 and V is TRBV5-6; 8 nucleotides agree with TRBD2. J was trimmed by 3 bases and V by 1 base; bases with no gene match: 0. Germline-derived CDR1 and CDR2 are SGHDT and YYEEEE. This CDR3 contains 14 residues. The CDR3 loop is CASSLTSGYNEQFF. The CDR3 DNA reads as TGTGCCAGCAGCTTGACTAGCGGCTACAATGAGCAGTTCTTC. Looking up the rest from reference TRBV5-6 and TRBJ2-1 gives the full variable domain: DAGVTQSPTHLIKTRGQQVTLRCSPKSGHDTVSWYQQALGQGPQFIFQYYEEEERQRGNFPDRFSGHQFPNYSSELNVNALLLGDSALYLCASSLTSGYNEQFFGPGTRLTVL.

The chain employs TRBV25-1 and TRBJ1-2; TRBD1 might be the D (5 bases). The CDR3 is 14 residues long. Trimming stripped 4 bases from V and 1 base from J, with 10 bases between. Per germline, CDR1 MGHDK and CDR2 SYGVNS. In nucleotides, the CDR3 is TGTGCCAGCAGTGGACCAGGGATTAACTATGGCTACACCTTC. This gives the protein CASSGPGINYGYTF.

J is TRBJ2-7 and V is TRBV27, with D perhaps TRBD2 (5 bases). Germline V gene sequence: CDR1 MNHEY, CDR2 SMNVEV (reference sequence). V was cut by 2 bases and J by 2 bases, with 13 bases left in between. CDR3 length equals 15 residues. CDR3 DNA sequence: TGTGCCAGCAGTTTAAATCGGGGAGCCGCCTACGAGCAGTACTTC. Translated: CASSLNRGAAYEQYF.

V and J are TRBV28 and TRBJ2-7; D ambiguous. The CDR3 runs to 14 residues. CDR1 and CDR2 (germline): MDHEN, SYDVKM. Trimming left V 6 bases short and J 8 bases short, with 20 bases between. Written as DNA, the CDR3 is TGTGCCAGCAGCCAACAGTCCCCCCATTTCCAGCAGTACTTC. Encoded protein: CASSQQSPHFQQYF.

The rearrangement links TRBV5-8 to TRBJ1-3; perhaps TRBD1 as D (5 bases). The CDR3 consists of 15 residues. The germline gives CDR1 SGHTS, CDR2 YDEGEE. V was trimmed by 1 base and J by 4 bases, leaving 12 bases between them. The CDR3 bases are TGTGCCAGCAGCTTGCAGGGAATCCCCGGAAACACCATATATTTT. Its translation is CASSLQGIPGNTIYF.